This passage covers 20 T cell receptor beta chains from one sample sequenced in a study of regulatory T cells in long-lasting Graves disease. Combining iRepertoire HTBI primers with Arm-PCR of CDR3 regions, the authors built TCR beta libraries. TCRdb passed the multiplex PCR reads through MiXCR, listing each CDR3 protein once. The sample records 400,000 to 450,000 distinct CDR3 sequences, roughly a quarter being singletons. The sample's time point: persistent/refractory GD, antithyroid drugs over 5 years with positive TRAb. PBMC RNA was the source of the TCR library. Source: peripheral blood mononuclear cells (PBMCs), taken when the disease was refractory, from a patient treated with antithyroid drugs. The receptors shown here come from a female donor with Graves disease.

This clonotype was picked up a small number of times. This rearrangement joins TRBV29-1 to TRBJ2-2; 12 bases fit TRBD2. The ends lost 5 bases at V and 5 bases at J; junction bases unmatched: 3. Germline assignment: CDR1 SQVTM and CDR2 ANQGSEA. This CDR3 has 14 residues. CDR3 sequence reads: CSVRLAGDTGELFF. For the CDR3, the DNA is TGCAGCGTTCGACTAGCGGGAGATACCGGGGAGCTGTTTTTT.

This clonotype was observed many times. This rearrangement joins TRBV11-3 to TRBJ1-1; D is perhaps TRBD1 (6 bases). V was trimmed by 5 bases and J by 1 base, leaving 17 bases between them. Germline loops: CDR1 SGHNT, CDR2 YENEEA. This CDR3 contains 16 residues. The CDR3 loop is CASSPGGAGRNTEAFF. The CDR3 DNA reads as TGTGCCAGCAGCCCTGGGGGGGCGGGACGGAACACTGAAGCTTTCTTT.

This clonotype was picked up a small number of times. The V call is TRBV10-3, the J call TRBJ1-5; D uncertain. V was trimmed by 2 bases and J by 4 bases, leaving 18 bases between them. Germline V CDR1 and CDR2: ENHRY, SYGVKD. CDR3 size: 17 residues. The CDR3 is CAISEMGSIRENQPQHF. In nucleotides, the CDR3 is TGTGCCATCAGTGAGATGGGTTCAATAAGGGAAAATCAGCCCCAGCATTTT.

This clonotype was seen a few times. The chain recombines TRBV19 with TRBJ1-5; D perhaps matches TRBD1 (6 bases). Germline CDR1 LNHDA, CDR2 SQIVND (reference sequence). The CDR3 runs 14 residues. V gave up 10 bases and J gave up 0 bases, with 13 bases separating them. In nucleotides, the CDR3 is TGTGCCAACTCAGGGGTTCTTAGCAATCAGCCCCAGCATTTT. This gives the protein CANSGVLSNQPQHF.

As to this clonotype: At one boundary the junction diverges from the germline segment, which might be a read error. This chain links TRBV7-9 with TRBJ1-2, with 9 bases lining up with TRBD1. Germline assignment: CDR1 SEHNR and CDR2 FQNEAQ (reference sequence). CDR3 length equals 17 residues. The CDR3: CASSAYRGRDGGYGCTF. For the CDR3, the DNA is TGTGCCAGCAGCGCCTACAGGGGGCGCGATGGAGGCTATGGCTGCACCTTC.

This clonotype was recorded at least ten times. This chain uses TRBV2 with TRBJ2-5, with a weak D call TRBD2 (5 bases). The CDR3 runs 16 residues. Germline assignment: CDR1 SNHLY and CDR2 FYNNEI. Trimming removed 8 bases at V and 1 base at J, with 20 bases between. CDR3 sequence: CASRRRAMATQETQYF. CDR3 DNA sequence: TGTGCCAGCCGCCGGCGGGCTATGGCGACCCAAGAGACCCAGTACTTC.

At least ten counts were recorded for this clonotype. The chain carries TRBV28 and TRBJ1-4, with D perhaps matching TRBD1 (5 bases). The CDR3 contains 14 residues. Deletions cut 1 base from V and 8 bases from J, with 11 bases between. CDR1 is MDHEN, CDR2 SYDVKM, per germline. CDR3 protein: CASSLYTGGEKLFF. Written as DNA, the CDR3 is TGTGCCAGCAGTTTATATACGGGGGGGGAAAAACTGTTTTTT.

This clonotype occurred many times. The chain employs TRBV27 and TRBJ1-5; unclear D gene. Germline V gives CDR1 MNHEY, CDR2 SMNVEV (reference sequence). V lost 2 bases and J 4 bases, leaving 12 bases between the germline ends. This CDR3 region has 15 residues. The CDR3: CASSLTRQANQPQHF. The CDR3 DNA follows: TGTGCCAGCAGTTTAACAAGGCAGGCTAATCAGCCCCAGCATTTT.

Comment on this clonotype: This likely came from a read error, as a far larger clone is one base away. The rearrangement links TRBV2 to TRBJ1-2, with 7 bases lining up with TRBD1. The CDR3 runs to 14 residues. Germline V gene lookup returns CDR1 SNHLY and CDR2 FYNNEI. The CDR3 spells CASSSGTANYGYAF. CDR3 nucleotides: TGTGCCAGCAGCTCCGGGACAGCTAACTATGGCTACGCCTTC.

At least ten counts were recorded for this clonotype. This rearrangement joins TRBV19 to TRBJ1-2, with D possibly being TRBD1 (5 bases). CDR1 LNHDA and CDR2 SQIVND come from the germline V gene (reference sequence). Trimming stripped 5 bases from V and 2 bases from J, with 21 bases between. The CDR3 is 17 residues long. The CDR3, as DNA: TGTGCCAGTAGTTTTACGGGCAGGGTATCTTCCAACTATGGCTACACCTTC. It is translated as CASSFTGRVSSNYGYTF.

The chain couples TRBV9 to TRBJ2-7, with a tentative D call TRBD2 (6 bases). The CDR3 totals 14 residues. Germline V gene sequence: CDR1 SGDLS, CDR2 YYNGEE. The ends were cut back, 1 base at V and 3 bases at J, with 11 bases in the middle. The CDR3 reads CASSVRPAGYEQYF. The CDR3 nucleotides are TGTGCCAGCAGCGTAAGACCAGCGGGCTACGAGCAGTACTTC.

The chain recombines TRBV7-3 with TRBJ2-1, with D unresolved. Trimming shortened V by 4 bases and J by 6 bases, and 10 bases separated the two germline ends. CDR1 SGHTA and CDR2 FQGTGA come from the germline V gene. The CDR3 length is 13 residues. The CDR3 region is CASSSPLSNEQFF. CDR3 DNA sequence: TGTGCCAGCAGCTCCCCCCTAAGCAATGAGCAGTTCTTC.

V usage is TRBV29-1 and J usage is TRBJ1-2; D call uncertain. This CDR3 comprises 11 residues. CDR1 SQVTM and CDR2 ANQGSEA come from the germline V gene. V lost 6 bases, J lost 2 bases, and 7 bases lay in between. The CDR3 here is CSVPRNYGYTF. Here the CDR3 DNA reads TGCAGCGTCCCTCGGAACTATGGCTACACCTTC.

V gene TRBV20-1 combines with J gene TRBJ1-5; D gene unclear. Germline CDR1 is DFQATT and CDR2 is SNEGSKA (reference sequence). The CDR3 totals 16 residues. V was shortened by 3 bases and J by 4 bases, with 19 bases between the two germline ends. The CDR3 nucleotides are TGCAGTGCTAGGATGGCATCGGGGATCTCGAATCAGCCCCAGCATTTT. It encodes CSARMASGISNQPQHF.

The table lists this clonotype with many counts. The rearrangement uses TRBV29-1 and TRBJ2-7; D is perhaps TRBD2 (6 bases). Germline V gene sequence: CDR1 SQVTM, CDR2 ANQGSEA. V lost 3 bases and J lost 3, with 18 bases in between. CDR3 length equals 15 residues. CDR3 sequence: CSVEAPGLLNYEQYF. Written as DNA, the CDR3 is TGCAGCGTTGAGGCTCCGGGACTCCTGAACTACGAGCAGTACTTC.

This clonotype was counted ten times or more. The chain combines TRBV27 with TRBJ2-7, with D perhaps given as TRBD1 or TRBD2 (5 bases each). The CDR3 has 15 amino acids. V lost 2 bases and J lost 2, with 13 bases in between. Germline V lookup: CDR1 MNHEY, CDR2 SMNVEV (reference sequence). This CDR3 reads CASSLTFGGPYEQYF. The CDR3 nucleotides are TGTGCCAGCAGTTTAACCTTTGGGGGTCCCTACGAGCAGTACTTC.

The table lists this clonotype with many counts. The rearrangement joins TRBV7-2 to TRBJ1-5; D uncertain. V was shortened by 4 bases and J by 9 bases, with 13 bases between the two germline ends. Germline CDR1 and CDR2: SGHTA and FQGNSA. The CDR3 consists of 13 residues. CDR3 amino acids: CASSSVSDWPQHF. In DNA form, the CDR3 reads TGTGCCAGCAGCTCCGTGTCAGATTGGCCCCAGCATTTT.

The gene calls are TRBV5-1 and TRBJ2-2, with 8 bases aligning to TRBD2. This CDR3 comprises 15 residues. Germline lookup yields CDR1 SGHRS and CDR2 YFSETQ. The V and J ends lost 4 bases and 1 base, in that order; junction bases with no gene match: 3. CDR3 sequence: CASSRGGKNTGELFF. CDR3 in DNA: TGCGCCAGCAGCCGGGGGGGTAAGAACACCGGGGAGCTGTTTTTT.

V and J are TRBV5-6 and TRBJ2-3, with a weak D call TRBD2 (5 bases). Looked up from germline, CDR1 is SGHDT and CDR2 is YYEEEE. The CDR3 totals 18 residues. Between the trimmed V and J ends, which lost 0 bases and 2 bases, there was a span of 19 bases. CDR3 protein: CASSLGRSGWWNTDTQYF. CDR3 DNA sequence: TGTGCCAGCAGCTTGGGGAGGTCAGGTTGGTGGAACACAGATACGCAGTATTTT.

The V call is TRBV12-3 or TRBV12-4, the J call TRBJ1-1, with a possible D match to TRBD1 (6 bases). The CDR3 runs 14 residues. The ends were cut back, 5 bases at V and 11 bases at J, with 21 bases in the middle. The CDR3 reads CASSLLQGPTRAFF. The CDR3 bases are TGTGCCAGCAGTCTGCTCCAGGGGCCAACAAGGGCTTTCTTT.